Listed below are T cell receptor beta chains from one sample, sequenced in a study of blood T cells in healthy people across ages. TCRdb re-called the 5' RACE reads with MiXCR, one entry per CDR3 protein. The table shows about 800,000 distinct CDR3 sequences, with roughly 46% occurring only once. Sequencing was carried out using blood. All receptors derive from a man of 80 years or more in good health. The CDR3 runs from the conserved cysteine through the conserved F or W. The D gene is left open where the match is weak. The size of a clone is reported for some rows only, either as once, few or many, or as a class for expanded clones.

CDR3aa,CDR3nt,d_gene,j_gene,abundance,v_gene
CASSAGTSEQYF,TGTGCCAGCAGTGCGGGGACTAGCGAGCAGTACTTC,TRBD2,TRBJ2-7,NA,TRBV27
CASSDGGSTEAFF,TGTGCCAGCAGTGATGGGGGGAGTACTGAAGCTTTCTTT,NA,TRBJ1-1,NA,TRBV6-5
CASSFSGQGNGCTF,TGTGCCAGCAGTTTTTCGGGACAGGGGAATGGCTGCACCTTC,TRBD1,TRBJ1-2,NA,TRBV27
CASSPSNGGELFF,TGCGCCAGCAGCCCTAGCAACGGTGGGGAGCTGTTTTTT,NA,TRBJ2-2,NA,TRBV10-1
CAISAETGVHEQYF,TGTGCCATCAGTGCGGAAACAGGGGTCCACGAGCAGTACTTC,TRBD1,TRBJ2-7,NA,TRBV10-3
CAISELEDREDDEQYF,TGTGCCATCAGTGAGTTAGAGGACAGGGAGGATGACGAGCAGTACTTC,TRBD1,TRBJ2-7,NA,TRBV10-3
CASSQGQGPTNEKLFF,TGTGCCAGCAGCCAGGGACAGGGGCCAACTAATGAAAAACTGTTTTTT,TRBD1,TRBJ1-4,few,TRBV12-3/TRBV12-4
CASSRTRENIQYF,TGTGCCAGCAGCCGTACGAGAGAAAACATTCAGTACTTC,NA,TRBJ2-4,NA,TRBV11-1
CASSWGDKSGEKLFF,TGCGCCAGCAGCTGGGGCGACAAGTCCGGAGAAAAACTGTTTTTT,NA,TRBJ1-4,NA,TRBV5-1
CSVGWGNTEAFF,TGCAGCGTTGGATGGGGGAACACTGAAGCTTTCTTT,NA,TRBJ1-1,NA,TRBV29-1
CASSLALGLQETQYF,TGTGCCAGCAGCTTAGCTCTGGGACTGCAAGAGACCCAGTACTTC,NA,TRBJ2-5,NA,TRBV7-2
CASNKPGGKTPLHF,TGTGCCAGCAATAAGCCAGGGGGAAAGACACCCCTCCACTTT,TRBD1,TRBJ1-6,NA,TRBV25-1
CASSGGRITDTQYF,TGTGCCAGCAGTGGGGGTCGGATCACAGATACGCAGTATTTT,NA,TRBJ2-3,NA,TRBV2
CSASPVLAGGQETQYF,TGCAGTGCTTCCCCGGTACTAGCGGGAGGCCAAGAGACCCAGTACTTC,TRBD2,TRBJ2-5,once,TRBV20-1
CASRAGPGSGELFF,TGTGCCAGCAGGGCGGGGCCTGGGTCCGGGGAGCTGTTTTTT,NA,TRBJ2-2,once,TRBV12-3/TRBV12-4
CASRMTVPLYTYEQYF,TGTGCCAGCAGAATGACAGTCCCACTATACACCTACGAGCAGTACTTC,NA,TRBJ2-7,many,TRBV28
CSVDSGDLCEQYF,TGCAGCGTTGATAGCGGAGACCTCTGCGAGCAGTACTTC,NA,TRBJ2-7,NA,TRBV29-1